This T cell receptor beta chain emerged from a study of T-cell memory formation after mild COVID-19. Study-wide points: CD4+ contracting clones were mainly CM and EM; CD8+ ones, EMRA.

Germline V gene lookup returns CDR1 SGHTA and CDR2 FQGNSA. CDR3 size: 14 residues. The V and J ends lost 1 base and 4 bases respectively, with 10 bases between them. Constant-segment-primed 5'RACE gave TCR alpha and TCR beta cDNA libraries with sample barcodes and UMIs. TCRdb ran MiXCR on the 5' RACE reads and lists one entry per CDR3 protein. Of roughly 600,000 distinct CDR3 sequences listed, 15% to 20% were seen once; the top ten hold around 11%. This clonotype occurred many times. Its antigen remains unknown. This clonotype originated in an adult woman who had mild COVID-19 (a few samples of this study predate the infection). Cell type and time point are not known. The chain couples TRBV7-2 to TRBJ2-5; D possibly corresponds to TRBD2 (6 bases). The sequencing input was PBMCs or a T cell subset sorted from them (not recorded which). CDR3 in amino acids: CASSLDQGGETQYF. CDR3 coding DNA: TGTGCCAGCAGCTTAGACCAGGGAGGAGAGACCCAGTACTTC.